The sequence of this TCR beta chain was determined in a study of cytomegalovirus exposure and HLA in healthy donors. Per germline, CDR1 KGHSH and CDR2 LQKENI. The CDR3 spans 16 residues. V was pared by 2 bases and J by 5 bases, with 15 bases between. In its sample, this clone was seen a few times. Its antigen remains unidentified. General study results and limits: Most TCR sequences were uncommon, yet certain public TCRs appeared in many donors.

The method was immunoSEQ multiplex PCR; TCRdb's version includes in-frame clones alone and lacks a portion of them. The sample lists some 200,000 clones, more than 75% occurring once. Material: PBMCs. V and J are TRBV18 and TRBJ2-2; possibly TRBD1 for D (7 bases). This sequence originates from a man aged 30 to 39 in good health and CMV-seropositive. The CDR3, as DNA: TGTGCCAGCTCACCAAACCGTCCAGGGGGGACCGGGGAGCTGTTTTTT. It codes for CASSPNRPGGTGELFF.